This T cell receptor (beta chain) was documented in a study of control samples from healthy donors and cancer patients (dated by TCRdb to the early 2020s). V and J are trimmed by 4 bases and 4 bases, and the gene matches miss 8 bases of the junction. From its cysteine to its phenylalanine, the CDR3 spans 15 amino acids. The CDR3 DNA has 45 bases and is translated from base 1. The germline V gene gives CDR1 as SGHRS and CDR2 as YFSETQ. Library preparation used the immunoSEQ multiplex PCR assay. Drawn from immuneACCESS, this table holds only the in-frame rearrangements with V and J called that TCRdb kept. Clones are partly lost; checked studies trace under half to an unresolved V gene and leave the rest unexplained. The sample yields 95,000 to 130,000 clones; more than 75% were counted once. Clones ranked in the top ten supply roughly 2.5% of the sample. Points on this clone: The specificity of this receptor is unknown. The sample holds no much larger clone one base away, and base qualities are not on file.

The chain is encoded by TRBV5-1 joined to TRBJ1-3; 7 of the junction bases match TRBD1. The source of this sequence is a woman in her 70s in good health. The sample was blood. The CDR3 protein is CASSGGTATGNTIYF. The bases read TGCGCCAGCAGCGGGGGGACAGCGACCGGAAACACCATATATTTT.